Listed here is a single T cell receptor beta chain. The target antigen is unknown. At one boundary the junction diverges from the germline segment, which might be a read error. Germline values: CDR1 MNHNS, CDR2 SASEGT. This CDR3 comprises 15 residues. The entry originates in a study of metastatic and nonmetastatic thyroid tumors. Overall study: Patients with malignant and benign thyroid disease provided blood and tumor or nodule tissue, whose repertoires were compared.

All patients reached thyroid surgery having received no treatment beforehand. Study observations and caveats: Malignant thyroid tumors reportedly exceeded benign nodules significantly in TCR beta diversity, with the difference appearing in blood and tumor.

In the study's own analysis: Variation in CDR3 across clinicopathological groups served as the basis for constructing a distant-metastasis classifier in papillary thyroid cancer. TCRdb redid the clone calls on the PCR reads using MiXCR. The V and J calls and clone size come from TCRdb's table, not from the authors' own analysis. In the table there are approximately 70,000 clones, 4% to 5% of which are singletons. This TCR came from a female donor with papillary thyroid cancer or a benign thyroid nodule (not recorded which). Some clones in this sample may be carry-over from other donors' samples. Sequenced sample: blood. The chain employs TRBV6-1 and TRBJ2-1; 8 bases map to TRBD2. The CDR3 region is CASRSGSFSYNEQSF. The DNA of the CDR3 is TGTGCCAGCAGGAGCGGGAGTTTCTCCTACAATGAGCAGTCCTTC.